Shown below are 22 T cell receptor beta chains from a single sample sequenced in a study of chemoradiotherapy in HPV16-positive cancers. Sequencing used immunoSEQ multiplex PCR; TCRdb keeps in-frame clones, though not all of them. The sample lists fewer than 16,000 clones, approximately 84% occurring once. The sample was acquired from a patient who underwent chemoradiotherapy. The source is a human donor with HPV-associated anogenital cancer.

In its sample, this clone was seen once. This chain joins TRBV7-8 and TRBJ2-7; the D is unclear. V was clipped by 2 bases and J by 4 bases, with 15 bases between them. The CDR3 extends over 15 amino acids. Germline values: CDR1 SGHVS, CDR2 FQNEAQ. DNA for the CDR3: TGTGCCAGCAGCTTACAAGCGAGCTCCACTTACGAGCAGTACTTC. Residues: CASSLQASSTYEQYF. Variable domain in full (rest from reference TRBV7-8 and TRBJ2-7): GAGVSQSPRYKVAKRGQDVALRCDPISGHVSLFWYQQALGQGPEFLTYFQNEAQLDKSGLPSDRFFAERPEGSVSTLKIQRTQQEDSAVYLCASSLQASSTYEQYFGPGTRLTVT.

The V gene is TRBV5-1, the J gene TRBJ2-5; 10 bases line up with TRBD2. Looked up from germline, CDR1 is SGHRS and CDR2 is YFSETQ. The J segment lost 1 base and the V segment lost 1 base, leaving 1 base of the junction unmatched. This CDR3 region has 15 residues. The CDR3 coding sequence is TGCGCCAGCAGCTTGTTAGCGGGGGGCCAAGAGACCCAGTACTTC. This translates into CASSLLAGGQETQYF.

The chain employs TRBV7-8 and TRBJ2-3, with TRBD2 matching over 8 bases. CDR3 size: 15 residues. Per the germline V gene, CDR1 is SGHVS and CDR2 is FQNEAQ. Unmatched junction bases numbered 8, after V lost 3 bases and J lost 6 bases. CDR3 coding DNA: TGTGCCAGCAGCTTTTCTGGGACTAGTCTTGATACGCAGTATTTT. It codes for CASSFSGTSLDTQYF. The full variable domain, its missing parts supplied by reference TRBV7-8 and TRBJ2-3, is GAGVSQSPRYKVAKRGQDVALRCDPISGHVSLFWYQQALGQGPEFLTYFQNEAQLDKSGLPSDRFFAERPEGSVSTLKIQRTQQEDSAVYLCASSFSGTSLDTQYFGPGTRLTVL.

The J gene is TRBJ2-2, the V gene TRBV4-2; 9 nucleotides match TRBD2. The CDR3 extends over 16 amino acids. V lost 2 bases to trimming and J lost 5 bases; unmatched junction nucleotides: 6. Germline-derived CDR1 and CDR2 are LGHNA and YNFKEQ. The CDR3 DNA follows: TGTGCCAGCAGCCAAAGTAGCGGGGGCGGGACCGGGGAGCTGTTTTTT. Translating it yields CASSQSSGGGTGELFF.

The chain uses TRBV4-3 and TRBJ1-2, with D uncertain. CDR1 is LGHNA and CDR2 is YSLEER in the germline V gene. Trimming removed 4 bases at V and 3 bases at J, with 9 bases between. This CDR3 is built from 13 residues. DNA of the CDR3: TGCGCCAGCAGCCTCAAGAAGGACTATGGCTACACCTTC. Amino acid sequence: CASSLKKDYGYTF.

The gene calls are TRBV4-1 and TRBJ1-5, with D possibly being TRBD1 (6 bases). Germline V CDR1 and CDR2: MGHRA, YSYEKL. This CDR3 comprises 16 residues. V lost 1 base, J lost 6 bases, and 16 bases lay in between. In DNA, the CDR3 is TGCGCCAGCAGCCAAGTGGGGGGGGCGGGGGCTCAGCCCCAGCATTTT. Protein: CASSQVGGAGAQPQHF.

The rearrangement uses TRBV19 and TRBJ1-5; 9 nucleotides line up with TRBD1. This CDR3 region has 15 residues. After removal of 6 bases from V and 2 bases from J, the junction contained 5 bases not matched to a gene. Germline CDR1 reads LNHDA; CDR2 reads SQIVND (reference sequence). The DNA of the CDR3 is TGTGCCAGTAGCTTCCGACAGGGGGGCAATCAGCCCCAGCATTTT. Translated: CASSFRQGGNQPQHF.

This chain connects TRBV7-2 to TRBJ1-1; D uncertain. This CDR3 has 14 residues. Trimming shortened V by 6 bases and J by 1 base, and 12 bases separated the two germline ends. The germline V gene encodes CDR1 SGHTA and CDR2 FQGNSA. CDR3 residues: CASRTDGRNTEAFF. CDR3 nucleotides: TGTGCCAGCAGAACTGACGGCAGGAACACTGAAGCTTTCTTT.

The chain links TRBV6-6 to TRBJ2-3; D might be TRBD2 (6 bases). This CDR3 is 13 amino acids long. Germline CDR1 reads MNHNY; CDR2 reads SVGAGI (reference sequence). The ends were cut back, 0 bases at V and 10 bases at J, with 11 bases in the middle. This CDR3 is CASSYSRDPAQYF. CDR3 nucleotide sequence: TGTGCCAGCAGTTACTCGCGGGACCCCGCGCAGTATTTT.

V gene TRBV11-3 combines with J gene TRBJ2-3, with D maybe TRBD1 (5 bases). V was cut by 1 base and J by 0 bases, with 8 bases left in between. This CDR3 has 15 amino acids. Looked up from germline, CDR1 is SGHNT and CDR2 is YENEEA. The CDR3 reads CASSLGGISTDTQYF. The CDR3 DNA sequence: TGTGCCAGCAGCTTAGGGGGCATAAGCACAGATACGCAGTATTTT.

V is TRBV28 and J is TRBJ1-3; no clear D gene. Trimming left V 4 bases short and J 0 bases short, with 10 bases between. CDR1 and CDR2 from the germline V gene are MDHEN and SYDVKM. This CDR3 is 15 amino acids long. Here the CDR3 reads CASSYSGISGNTIYF. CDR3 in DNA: TGTGCCAGCAGTTATTCAGGTATCTCTGGAAACACCATATATTTT.

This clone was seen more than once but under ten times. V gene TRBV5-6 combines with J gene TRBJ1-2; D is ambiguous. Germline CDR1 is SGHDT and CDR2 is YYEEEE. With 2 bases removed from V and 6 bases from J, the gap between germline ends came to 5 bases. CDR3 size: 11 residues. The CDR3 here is CASSFADGYTF. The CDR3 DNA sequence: TGTGCCAGCAGCTTTGCCGATGGCTACACCTTC. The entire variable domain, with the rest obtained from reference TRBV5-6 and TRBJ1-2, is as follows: DAGVTQSPTHLIKTRGQQVTLRCSPKSGHDTVSWYQQALGQGPQFIFQYYEEEERQRGNFPDRFSGHQFPNYSSELNVNALLLGDSALYLCASSFADGYTFGSGTRLTVV.

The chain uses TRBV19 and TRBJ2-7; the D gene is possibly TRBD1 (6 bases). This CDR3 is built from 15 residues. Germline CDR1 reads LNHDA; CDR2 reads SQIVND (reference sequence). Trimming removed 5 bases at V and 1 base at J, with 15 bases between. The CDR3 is CASSPGTSGSYEQYF. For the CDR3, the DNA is TGTGCCAGTAGTCCCGGGACATCCGGGTCCTACGAGCAGTACTTC. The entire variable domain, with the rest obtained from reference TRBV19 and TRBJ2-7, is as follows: DGGITQSPKYLFRKEGQNVTLSCEQNLNHDAMYWYRQDPGQGLRLIYYSQIVNDFQKGDIAEGYSVSREKKESFPLTVTSAQKNPTAFYLCASSPGTSGSYEQYFGPGTRLTVT.

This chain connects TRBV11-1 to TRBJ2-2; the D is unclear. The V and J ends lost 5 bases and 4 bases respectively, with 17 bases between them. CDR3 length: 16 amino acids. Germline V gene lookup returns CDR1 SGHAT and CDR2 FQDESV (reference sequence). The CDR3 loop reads CASSPLDGSGTGELFF. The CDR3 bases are TGTGCCAGCAGCCCTCTAGACGGTTCTGGCACCGGGGAGCTGTTTTTT. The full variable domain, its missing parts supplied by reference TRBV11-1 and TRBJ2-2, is EAEVAQSPRYKITEKSQAVAFWCDPISGHATLYWYRQILGQGPELLVQFQDESVVDDSQLPKDRFSAERLKGVDSTLKIQPAELGDSAMYLCASSPLDGSGTGELFFGEGSRLTVL.

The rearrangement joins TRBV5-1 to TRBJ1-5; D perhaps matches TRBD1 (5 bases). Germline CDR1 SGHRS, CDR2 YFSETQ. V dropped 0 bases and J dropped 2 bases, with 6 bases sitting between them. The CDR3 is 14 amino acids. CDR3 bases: TGCGCCAGCAGCTTGGAGACAGGCAATCAGCCCCAGCATTTT. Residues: CASSLETGNQPQHF.

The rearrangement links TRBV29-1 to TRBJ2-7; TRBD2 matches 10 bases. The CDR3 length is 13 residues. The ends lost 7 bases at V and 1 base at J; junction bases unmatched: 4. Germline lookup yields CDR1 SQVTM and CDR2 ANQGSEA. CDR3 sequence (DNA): TGCAGCGCCCGACTAGCGGGTTCCTACGAGCAGTACTTC. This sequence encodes CSARLAGSYEQYF.

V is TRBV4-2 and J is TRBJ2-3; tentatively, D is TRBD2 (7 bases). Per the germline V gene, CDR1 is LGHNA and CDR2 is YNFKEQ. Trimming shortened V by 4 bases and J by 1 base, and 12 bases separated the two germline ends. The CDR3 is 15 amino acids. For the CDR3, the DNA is TGTGCCAGCAGCCCGGGGGCGGGAGGCACAGATACGCAGTATTTT. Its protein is CASSPGAGGTDTQYF.

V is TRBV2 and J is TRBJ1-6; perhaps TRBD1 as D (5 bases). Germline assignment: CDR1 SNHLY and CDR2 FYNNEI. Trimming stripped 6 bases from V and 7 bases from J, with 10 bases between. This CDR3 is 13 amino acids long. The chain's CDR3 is CASRGTSNSPLHF. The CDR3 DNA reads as TGTGCCAGCAGGGGGACGTCCAATTCACCCCTCCACTTT.

The chain's CDR3 is CASSLISGNGQPQHF. The CDR3 DNA follows: TGTGCCAGCAGTTTAATATCGGGGAATGGACAGCCCCAGCATTTT. This chain links TRBV28 with TRBJ1-5; D remains unclear. The V end lost 2 bases, the J end lost 7 bases, and 15 bases lay between the germline ends. This CDR3 region has 15 residues. CDR1 is MDHEN, CDR2 SYDVKM, per germline.

The CDR3 here is CASTPGRSTDTQYF. CDR3 coding DNA: TGTGCCAGCACCCCGGGACGGAGCACAGATACGCAGTATTTT. The chain has TRBV6-1 and TRBJ2-3, with D perhaps TRBD1 or TRBD2 (5 bases each). V lost 7 bases, J lost 0 bases, and 11 bases lay in between. The length of the CDR3 is 14 residues. Per germline, CDR1 MNHNS and CDR2 SASEGT.

The CDR3 nucleotides read TGTGCCAGCAGTTTCCAAGACACTGAAGCTTTCTTT. Translating gives CASSFQDTEAFF. The rearrangement joins TRBV28 to TRBJ1-1; D remains unclear. This CDR3 region has 12 residues. Germline-derived CDR1 and CDR2 are MDHEN and SYDVKM. Trimming removed 3 bases from V and 3 bases from J, with 5 bases in between.

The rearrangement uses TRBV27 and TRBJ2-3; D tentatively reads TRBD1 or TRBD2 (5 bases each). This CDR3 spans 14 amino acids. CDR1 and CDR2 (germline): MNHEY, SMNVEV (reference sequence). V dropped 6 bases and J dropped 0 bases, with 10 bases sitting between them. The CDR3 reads CASSYRTSTDTQYF. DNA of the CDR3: TGTGCCAGCAGCTACAGGACTAGCACAGATACGCAGTATTTT.